This TCR beta chain was identified in a study of T cell repertoires in cytomegalovirus infection. Whole-study context: Used in the study were CMV epitopes, some recently identified and HLA-C-restricted, others well-studied and HLA-B-restricted. It can be stated that public TCR beta signatures indicated CMV infection as well as a matching HLA type. General study results and limits: CMV carriers having the relevant HLA were flagged by cumulative public TCR beta family frequency. The response measured ex vivo was dominated by TCR beta clonotypes (HLA-C-restricted and CMV-specific).

TCRdb redid the calling of the reads with MiXCR, one entry per CDR3 protein. The sample gives 900,000 to 950,000 distinct CDR3 sequences, around 32% of which show up once; around an eighth is in the top ten. This clonotype was observed many times. The antigen is unknown. Trimming left V 5 bases short and J 8 bases short, with 15 bases between. Germline V CDR1 and CDR2: SEHNR, FQNEAQ (reference sequence). The CDR3 has 13 residues. The sequence derives from a human donor in good health (CMV status not recorded). Some clones in this sample may be carry-over from other donors' samples. The chain recombines TRBV7-9 with TRBJ1-2; the D is unclear. This material consisted of cultured CD8+ T cells from PBMCs, taken from culture after CMV antigen stimulation. The CDR3 coding sequence is TGTGCCAGCAGCCAACGGGCATACGAAGGCTACACCTTC. Translated: CASSQRAYEGYTF.